Below are 16 T cell receptor beta chains sequenced from a single sample in a study of blood T cell repertoires in COVID-19. Using immunoSEQ multiplex PCR, the repertoire was profiled, and TCRdb retains in-frame clones only, with some absent. The sample records around 31,000 clones, 91% being singletons. The sample taken for sequencing was peripheral blood. The source is a man aged 60-69 years with acute or convalescent COVID-19.

The V gene is TRBV18, the J gene TRBJ2-2, with 9 bases aligning to TRBD1. Germline V gene sequence: CDR1 KGHSH, CDR2 LQKENI. CDR3 size: 16 residues. Losses at the gene ends were 4 bases for V and 7 bases for J; bases not matched to a gene: 10. The CDR3 nucleotides read TGTGCCAGCTCACTGCAGGGGACAGGGCTCGGCGGGGAGCTGTTTTTT. This codes for CASSLQGTGLGGELFF.

Only a few counts were recorded for this clone. The V call is TRBV7-4, the J call TRBJ2-7; no reliable D call. The CDR3 is 13 residues long. The germline V and J ends were trimmed by 5 bases and 0 bases, with 8 bases remaining between them. Germline assignment: CDR1 SGHVT and CDR2 SQSDAQ. CDR3 amino acids: CASSTYSSYEQYF. As DNA, the CDR3 is TGTGCCAGCAGCACCTACAGCTCCTACGAGCAGTACTTC. Supplemented by reference TRBV7-4 and TRBJ2-7, the full variable domain reads GAGVSQSPRYKVAKRGRDVALRCDSISGHVTLYWYRQTLGQGSEVLTYSQSDAQRDKSGRPSGRFSAERPERSVSTLKIQRTEQGDSAVYLCASSTYSSYEQYFGPGTRLTVT.

The J gene is TRBJ2-7, the V gene TRBV7-2; possibly TRBD2 for D (6 bases). Trimming left V 1 base short and J 4 bases short, with 11 bases between. CDR1 and CDR2 from the germline V gene are SGHTA and FQGNSA. The CDR3 is 14 amino acids. The CDR3 bases are TGTGCCAGCAGCTTAGACGGGGGAGGATACGAGCAGTACTTC. Its translation is CASSLDGGGYEQYF. The full variable domain, with the rest looked up from reference TRBV7-2 and TRBJ2-7, is GAGVSQSPSNKVTEKGKDVELRCDPISGHTALYWYRQSLGQGLEFLIYFQGNSAPDKSGLPSDRFSAERTGGSVSTLTIQRTQQEDSAVYLCASSLDGGGYEQYFGPGTRLTVT.

In this sample, this clone turned up once. The chain employs TRBV5-1 and TRBJ2-7; TRBD1 aligns across 7 bases. The V gene's germline CDR1 is SGHRS and CDR2 YFSETQ. The V segment lost 0 bases and the J segment 7 bases; nucleotides outside the gene matches: 10. This CDR3 has 15 residues. The CDR3 reads CASSLVTGTVYEQYF. The CDR3 nucleotides read TGCGCCAGCAGCTTGGTGACCGGGACAGTGTATGAGCAGTACTTC. Full variable domain (rest looked up from reference TRBV5-1 and TRBJ2-7): KAGVTQTPRYLIKTRGQQVTLSCSPISGHRSVSWYQQTPGQGLQFLFEYFSETQRNKGNFPGRFSGRQFSNSRSEMNVSTLELGDSALYLCASSLVTGTVYEQYFGPGTRLTVT.

The V and J genes are TRBV7-2 and TRBJ1-4; 7 bases map to TRBD1. Germline assignment: CDR1 SGHTA and CDR2 FQGNSA. J gave up 8 bases and V 5 bases, and 8 bases lay outside the gene matches. The CDR3 sequence is 14 residues long. The CDR3 DNA follows: TGTGCCAGCAGCCCGCCAGGGGGTAGGGAAAAACTGTTTTTT. This encodes CASSPPGGREKLFF. Complete variable domain (other parts from reference TRBV7-2 and TRBJ1-4): GAGVSQSPSNKVTEKGKDVELRCDPISGHTALYWYRQSLGQGLEFLIYFQGNSAPDKSGLPSDRFSAERTGGSVSTLTIQRTQQEDSAVYLCASSPPGGREKLFFGSGTQLSVL.

The V call is TRBV15, the J call TRBJ1-5, with 8 bases matching TRBD1. There are 14 residues in the CDR3. J was trimmed by 4 bases and V by 5 bases; bases with no gene match: 4. Looked up from germline, CDR1 is LNHNV and CDR2 is YYDKDF (reference sequence). The CDR3 sequence is CATSGWTGNQPQHF. For the CDR3, the DNA is TGTGCCACCAGCGGGTGGACAGGGAATCAGCCCCAGCATTTT.

This CDR3 reads CASSVGGGDYGYTF. The CDR3 DNA reads TGTGCCAGCAGCGTAGGGGGAGGGGACTATGGCTACACCTTC. V usage is TRBV9 and J usage is TRBJ1-2; D is perhaps TRBD1 (5 bases). This CDR3 contains 14 residues. Germline V gives CDR1 SGDLS, CDR2 YYNGEE. V was shortened by 0 bases and J by 3 bases, with 9 bases between the two germline ends.

This clone turned up a few times. The gene calls are TRBV18 and TRBJ1-1; D remains unclear. V was shortened by 1 base and J by 1 base, with 7 bases between the two germline ends. CDR1 is KGHSH, CDR2 LQKENI, per germline. CDR3 length: 14 amino acids. The CDR3 sequence is CASSPRQENTEAFF. The CDR3 DNA follows: TGTGCCAGCTCACCACGTCAGGAGAACACTGAAGCTTTCTTT. The whole variable domain, remainder taken from reference TRBV18 and TRBJ1-1, is NAGVMQNPRHLVRRRGQEARLRCSPMKGHSHVYWYRQLPEEGLKFMVYLQKENIIDESGMPKERFSAEFPKEGPSILRIQQVVRGDSAAYFCASSPRQENTEAFFGQGTRLTVV.

The rearrangement links TRBV27 to TRBJ1-1; D remains ambiguous. This CDR3 region has 16 residues. Looked up from germline, CDR1 is MNHEY and CDR2 is SMNVEV (reference sequence). Trimming pared 3 bases from V and 2 bases from J, leaving 16 bases between. The CDR3 region is CASSFVAGRPNTEAFF. As DNA, the CDR3 is TGTGCCAGCAGTTTTGTGGCAGGCAGACCTAACACTGAAGCTTTCTTT.

This chain connects TRBV7-9 to TRBJ2-5; TRBD2 matches 13 bases. Trimming took 2 bases from V and 3 from J; bases not matched to a gene: 3. This CDR3 has 16 residues. Germline-derived CDR1 and CDR2 are SEHNR and FQNEAQ (reference sequence). As DNA, the CDR3 is TGTGCCAGCAGCTTAAAGGGGACTAGCGGGGAAGAGACCCAGTACTTC. Its protein is CASSLKGTSGEETQYF.

The chain carries TRBV5-8 and TRBJ2-2; no reliable D call. Germline CDR1 is SGHTS and CDR2 is YDEGEE. The CDR3 extends over 14 amino acids. The V end lost 4 bases, the J end lost 3 bases, and 10 bases lay between the germline ends. The CDR3 reads CASSIGGYTGELFF. In DNA form, the CDR3 reads TGTGCCAGCAGCATAGGCGGATACACCGGGGAGCTGTTTTTT.

This chain uses TRBV12-5 with TRBJ2-1, with D perhaps matching TRBD1 (6 bases). In germline, CDR1 is LGHNT, CDR2 FRNRAP. V was cut by 3 bases and J by 5 bases, with 14 bases left in between. The length of the CDR3 is 15 residues. The CDR3 nucleotides read TGTGCTAGTGGTTTTCTTACAGGGTTCGACAATGAGCAGTTCTTC. Encoded protein: CASGFLTGFDNEQFF.

This clone has only one observation. The genes are TRBV12-5 and TRBJ2-7; possible D gene TRBD1, 6 bases. The CDR3 sequence is 15 residues long. With 1 base removed from V and 3 bases from J, the gap between germline ends came to 13 bases. Per germline, CDR1 LGHNT and CDR2 FRNRAP. The CDR3: CASGLDHQGIYEQYF. Written as DNA, the CDR3 is TGTGCTAGTGGTTTGGACCACCAGGGGATCTACGAGCAGTACTTC.

The chain carries TRBV11-2 and TRBJ2-1; 8 positions match TRBD2. This CDR3 is 13 amino acids long. The V and J ends lost 5 bases and 9 bases, in that order; junction bases with no gene match: 6. Looked up from germline, CDR1 is SGHAT and CDR2 is FQNNGV. This chain's CDR3 is CASSATSVSEQFF. The CDR3 DNA reads TGTGCCAGCAGCGCGACTAGCGTAAGTGAGCAGTTCTTC.

The V call is TRBV3-1 (or the pseudogene TRBV3-2), the J call TRBJ2-7; D might be TRBD2 (5 bases). This CDR3 is built from 13 residues. CDR1 and CDR2 (germline): LGHDT, YNNKEL (reference sequence). The CDR3 nucleotides read TGTGCCAGCAGCCAAGATGGGAGAGACTGTACTTTTGTC. It yields the protein CASSQDGRDCTFV.

The chain joins TRBV6-5 to TRBJ2-1; D possibly corresponds to TRBD1 (5 bases). With 4 bases removed from V and 3 bases from J, the gap between germline ends came to 13 bases. Germline assignment: CDR1 MNHEY and CDR2 SVGAGI. This CDR3 spans 15 amino acids. The DNA for the CDR3 is TGTGCCAGCAGTTCCGGTGACAGTTTCTACAATGAGCAGTTCTTC. This encodes CASSSGDSFYNEQFF.